This T cell receptor (beta chain) was sequenced in a study of T-cell reconstitution after alpha-beta-depleted transplantation in children. Whole-study findings and limits: At around two months after transplant, the alpha-beta T cells were reportedly derived from several hundred expanded clones that came from non-depleted graft cells. From surviving recipient T cells and thymic progenitors came the high day-60 TCRbeta diversity observed in some patients.

This clonotype was counted ten times or more. What it binds is not known. Preparing the TCRbeta library involved the use of unique molecular identifiers. In TCRdb, the PCR reads were re-called with MiXCR into one record per CDR3 protein. Of approximately 500,000 distinct CDR3 sequences in the sample, over 9.5% are singletons; the top ten hold just over 2%. The CDR3 covers 15 residues. Germline V lookup: CDR1 SEHNR, CDR2 FQNEAQ (reference sequence). V was shortened by 1 base and J by 4 bases, with 14 bases between the two germline ends. Sample: PBMCs, taken before TCRalphabeta/CD19-depleted stem cell transplant. This chain connects TRBV7-9 to TRBJ2-7; possible D gene TRBD2, 6 bases. The clonotype was recovered from a child younger than 10 with inherited bone marrow failure, due to receive a stem cell transplant. CDR3 DNA: TGTGCCAGCAGCTTAGGGACCGGCGGAGGGTACGAGCAGTACTTC. Residues: CASSLGTGGGYEQYF.